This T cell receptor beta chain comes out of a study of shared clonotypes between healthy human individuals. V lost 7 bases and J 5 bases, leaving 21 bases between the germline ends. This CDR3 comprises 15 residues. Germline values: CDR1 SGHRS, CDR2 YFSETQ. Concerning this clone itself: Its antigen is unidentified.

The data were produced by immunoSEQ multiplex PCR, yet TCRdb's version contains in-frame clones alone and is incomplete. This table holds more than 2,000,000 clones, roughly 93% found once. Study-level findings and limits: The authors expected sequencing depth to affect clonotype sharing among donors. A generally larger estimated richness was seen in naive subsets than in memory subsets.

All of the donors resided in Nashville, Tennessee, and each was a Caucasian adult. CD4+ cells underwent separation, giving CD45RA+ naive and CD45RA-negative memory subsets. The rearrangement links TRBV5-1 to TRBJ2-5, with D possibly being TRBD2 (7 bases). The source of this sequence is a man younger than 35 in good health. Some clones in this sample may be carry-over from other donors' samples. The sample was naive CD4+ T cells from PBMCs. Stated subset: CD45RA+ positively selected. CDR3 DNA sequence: TGCGCCAGCGCGGGGGCCCAGTTCGGGTATGAGACCCAGTACTTC. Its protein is CASAGAQFGYETQYF.